The clone carrying this TCR beta chain was seen a few times. Only in-frame clones appear in the TCRdb table, and some are missing; sequencing was by immunoSEQ multiplex PCR. The table records about 300,000 clones, approximately 88% of them present only once. The data originate from a study of blood T cell repertoires in COVID-19. The CDR3 has 16 residues. Trimming stripped 0 bases from V and 3 bases from J, with 11 bases between. Germline CDR1 MNHNS, CDR2 SASEGT. This TCR was recovered from a woman aged 25 to 39 with COVID-19, enrolled during active disease. Material: peripheral blood. The chain uses TRBV6-1 and TRBJ1-4, with D possibly TRBD1 on 6 matching bases. The CDR3 DNA reads as TGTGCCAGCAGTGAAGCTCCGGGACAAGCTAATGAAAAACTGTTTTTT. This codes for CASSEAPGQANEKLFF.